Below are 3 T cell receptor beta chains sequenced from a single sample in a study of PD-L1 blockade in urothelial cancer. The time point: peripheral blood 6 weeks after treatment start. TCRdb keeps only in-frame clones here, not all; method: immunoSEQ multiplex PCR. The table has around 45,000 clones, around 82% seen once. Material: PBMCs, obtained around atezolizumab (anti-PD-L1) treatment. The source is a man in his sixties with urothelial cancer.

The V call is TRBV19, the J call TRBJ2-5; D is possibly TRBD2 (5 bases). The CDR3 extends over 12 amino acids. Germline V lookup: CDR1 LNHDA, CDR2 SQIVND (reference sequence). Trimming took 5 bases from V and 5 from J, leaving 9 bases between them. The CDR3 sequence is CASSSWRETQYF. CDR3 sequence (DNA): TGTGCCAGTAGTTCATGGAGGGAGACCCAGTACTTC.

This clone was counted only a few times. V gene TRBV19 combines with J gene TRBJ2-3; 8 bases agree with TRBD2. J lost 3 bases, V lost 5 bases, and 7 bases had no gene match. CDR1 and CDR2 (germline): LNHDA, SQIVND (reference sequence). The CDR3 is made up of 15 amino acids. CDR3 residues: CASSLLAGRTDTQYF. CDR3 nucleotide sequence: TGTGCCAGTAGTCTTTTAGCGGGGAGAACAGATACGCAGTATTTT.

The gene calls are TRBV7-6 and TRBJ1-1, with a possible D match to TRBD1 (6 bases). Germline assignment: CDR1 SGHVS and CDR2 FNYEAQ. Trimming removed 4 bases from V and 2 bases from J, with 8 bases in between. The CDR3 has 13 amino acids. This CDR3 reads CASSSDSNTEAFF. The CDR3, as DNA: TGTGCCAGCAGCTCGGACAGTAACACTGAAGCTTTCTTT.